The subject of this entry is one T cell receptor (beta chain). Assay used: immunoSEQ multiplex PCR; TCRdb lists only in-frame clones, some missing. The sample carries about 80,000 clones, 84% recorded once. The study gave focal radiation plus ipilimumab CTLA-4 blockade to patients with chemo-refractory metastatic non-small-cell lung cancer. The source of the sample is a study of radiotherapy plus CTLA-4 blockade in lung cancer. Across the whole study: The study recorded objective responses in about 18% of patients and disease control in 31%.

The receptor's source is a human donor with non-small cell lung cancer who had stable disease on radiotherapy plus ipilimumab. Sample: peripheral blood, taken from a patient treated with radiotherapy plus ipilimumab.

The CDR3 loop is CASSQEGEQAPLTYNSPLHF. CDR3 in DNA: TGTGCCAGCAGCCAAGAGGGCGAGCAGGCCCCGTTGACCTATAATTCACCCCTCCACTTT. The chain has TRBV14 and TRBJ1-6, with D unresolved. The germline V gene has CDR1 SGHDN and CDR2 FVKESK. The CDR3 length is 20 residues. The V end lost 0 bases, the J end lost 2 bases, and 20 bases lay between the germline ends.